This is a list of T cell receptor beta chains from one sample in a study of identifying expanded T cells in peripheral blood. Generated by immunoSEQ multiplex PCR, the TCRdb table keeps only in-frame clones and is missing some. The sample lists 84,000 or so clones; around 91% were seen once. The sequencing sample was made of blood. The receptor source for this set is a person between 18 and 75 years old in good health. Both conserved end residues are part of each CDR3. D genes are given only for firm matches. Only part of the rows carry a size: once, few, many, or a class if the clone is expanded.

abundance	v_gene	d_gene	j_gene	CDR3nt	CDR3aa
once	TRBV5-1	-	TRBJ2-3	TGCGCCAGCAGTTTCAGCGACCCCACAGATACGCAGTATTTT	CASSFSDPTDTQYF
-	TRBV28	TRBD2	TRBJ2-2	TGTGCCAGCAGTTTTGAGCGGGAATTGGGCGGGGAGCTGTTTTTT	CASSFERELGGELFF
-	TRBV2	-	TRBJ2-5	TGTGCCAGCAGTGGGGAGACCCAGTACTTC	CASSGETQYF
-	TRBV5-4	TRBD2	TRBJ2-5	TGTGCCAGCAGCTTAGCGGGAGGCGAGACCCAGTACTTC	CASSLAGGETQYF
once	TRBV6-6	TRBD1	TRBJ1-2	TGTGCCAGCCAGGACAGGCTACAGAGATATGACTACACCTTC	CASQDRLQRYDYTF
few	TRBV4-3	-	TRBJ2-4	TGCGCCAGCAGCCAAGATCCTCTCTCAAACATTCAGTACTTC	CASSQDPLSNIQYF
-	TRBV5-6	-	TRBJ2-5	TGTGCCAGCAGCTTGGGGGACTACCAAGAGACCCAGTACTTC	CASSLGDYQETQYF
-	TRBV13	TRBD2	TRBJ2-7	TGTGCCAGCAGCTTTACCGGGACTAGCGTCTACGAGCAGTACTTC	CASSFTGTSVYEQYF
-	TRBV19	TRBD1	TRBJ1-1	TGTGCCAGTAGTAGAGATCCGGGACAGCCTGAAGCTTTCTTT	CASSRDPGQPEAFF
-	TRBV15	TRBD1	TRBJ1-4	TGTGCCACCAGCAGAGATTGGGAGGGGGCTGAAAAACTGTTTTTT	CATSRDWEGAEKLFF
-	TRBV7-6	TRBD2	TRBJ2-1	TGTGCCAGCAGCTTAGCTAGCGGGGTCGGTTTTGAGCAGTTCTTC	CASSLASGVGFEQFF
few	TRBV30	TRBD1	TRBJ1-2	TGTGCCTGGAGTGTACAGGGGGCTCGAGGCTACACCTTC	CAWSVQGARGYTF
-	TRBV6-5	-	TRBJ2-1	TGTGCCAGCAGTACAGGGACACCATACAATGAGCAGTTCTTC	CASSTGTPYNEQFF
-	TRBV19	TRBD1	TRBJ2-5	TGTGCCAGTAGTATACCGGGACAGGGTAGCGAGGCCCAGTACTTC	CASSIPGQGSEAQYF
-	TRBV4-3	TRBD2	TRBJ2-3	TGCGCCAGCAGCCAAGATCTTTCCCTGGATCTCGGGGGGGACCCACCCTATACGCAGTATTTT	CASSQDLSLDLGGDPPYTQYF
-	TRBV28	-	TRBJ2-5	TGTGCCAGCCTTGATTTGGGGAGTCAAGAGACCCAGTACTTC	CASLDLGSQETQYF
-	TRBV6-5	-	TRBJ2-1	TGTGCCAGCCGACGACTAGACCACAATGAGCAGTTCTTC	CASRRLDHNEQFF
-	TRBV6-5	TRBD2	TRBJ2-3	TGTGCCAGCAGTCCCCTGGGAGGGGCAGGGGATACGCAGTATTTT	CASSPLGGAGDTQYF